The next 27 T cell receptor beta chains were all read from a single sample in a study of memory CD4+ T cells and cytomegalovirus serostatus (dated by TCRdb to 2018 to 2020). Receptors were amplified or captured by the immunoSEQ multiplex PCR assay. The immuneACCESS repertoire file appears here via TCRdb, limited to in-frame rearrangements. These files lack a portion of the clones; in checked studies, under half of the deficit traces to unresolved V genes, and the cause of the others is not known. Recorded for this sample are 55,000 to 65,000 clones; about three quarters of them occurred a single time. The ten top clones hold more than 0.85% of the sample. A FACSAria II was used to sort memory CD4+ T cells, defined as single viable CD3+CD4+CD8-CD45RO+ cells. Sequencing was performed on memory CD4+ T cells from blood. The receptors come from an adult in good health and CMV-seronegative.

The chain is built from TRBV2 and TRBJ1-1; TRBD1 matches at 7 bases. Germline V gene lookup returns CDR1 SNHLY and CDR2 FYNNEI. The CDR3 covers 15 residues. V lost 5 bases, J lost 0 bases, and 6 bases stayed unmatched. DNA of the CDR3: TGTGCCAGCAGTCTAAGGGGACAGATGAACACTGAAGCTTTCTTT. This translates into CASSLRGQMNTEAFF. Full variable domain (remainder filled in from reference TRBV2 and TRBJ1-1): EPEVTQTPSHQVTQMGQEVILRCVPISNHLYFYWYRQILGQKVEFLVSFYNNEISEKSEIFDDQFSVERPDGSNFTLKIRSTKLEDSAMYFCASSLRGQMNTEAFFGQGTRLTVV.

This chain links TRBV11-2 with TRBJ2-3; 9 bases match TRBD1. The trim removed 4 bases at V and 2 bases at J, leaving 4 bases unmatched. CDR3 length equals 15 residues. The germline CDR1 and CDR2 sequences are SGHAT and FQNNGV. The CDR3 sequence is CASSSGQGHTDTQYF. In DNA form, the CDR3 reads TGTGCCAGCAGCTCGGGACAGGGCCACACAGATACGCAGTATTTT.

The chain carries TRBV7-2 and TRBJ2-7; a possible D gene is TRBD2 (5 bases). Trimming stripped 1 base from V and 6 bases from J, with 7 bases between. The CDR3 length is 12 residues. The germline V gene encodes CDR1 SGHTA and CDR2 FQGNSA. The CDR3: CASSLDGVEQYF. The CDR3 coding sequence is TGTGCCAGCAGCTTAGACGGGGTCGAGCAGTACTTC.

The rearrangement uses TRBV7-2 and TRBJ2-3, with 10 bases fitting TRBD2. The V gene's germline CDR1 is SGHTA and CDR2 FQGNSA. With V trimmed by 9 bases and J by 4 bases, 7 bases remained unmatched. The CDR3 sequence is 14 residues long. CDR3 protein: CASKSGRAADTQYF. In DNA form, the CDR3 reads TGTGCCAGTAAAAGCGGGAGGGCCGCAGATACGCAGTATTTT.

The chain joins TRBV11-3 to TRBJ2-7, with D unclear. The germline V and J ends were trimmed by 4 bases and 4 bases, with 5 bases remaining between them. CDR3 length equals 11 residues. From germline, CDR1 is SGHNT and CDR2 YENEEA. The CDR3 DNA reads as TGTGCCAGCAGCTCGAATTACGAGCAGTACTTC. Protein sequence: CASSSNYEQYF.

The chain joins TRBV28 to TRBJ1-2, with a weak D call TRBD1 (6 bases). Looked up from germline, CDR1 is MDHEN and CDR2 is SYDVKM. The length of the CDR3 is 13 residues. V lost 5 bases to trimming and J lost 6 bases, with 13 bases between them. The chain's CDR3 is CASSPWTADGYTF. Here the CDR3 DNA reads TGTGCCAGCAGTCCTTGGACAGCCGATGGCTACACCTTC.

This chain joins TRBV6-5 and TRBJ2-3; D ambiguous. CDR1 is MNHEY, CDR2 SVGAGI, per germline. V lost 5 bases and J lost 1, with 13 bases in between. The length of the CDR3 is 15 residues. Here the CDR3 reads CASSPPGSRTDTQYF. DNA of the CDR3: TGTGCCAGCAGTCCCCCTGGGTCTCGCACAGATACGCAGTATTTT.

The chain couples TRBV5-1 to TRBJ1-3; D uncertain. The CDR3 is 16 residues long. Germline loops: CDR1 SGHRS, CDR2 YFSETQ. V was trimmed by 2 bases and J by 0 bases, leaving 12 bases between them. The CDR3 spells CASSLRTESSGNTIYF. The CDR3 region has the DNA TGCGCCAGCAGCTTACGGACCGAGAGCTCTGGAAACACCATATATTTT.

The rearrangement uses TRBV2 and TRBJ1-2, with D perhaps matching TRBD1 (6 bases). Trimming took off 6 bases at V and 2 bases at J, with 7 bases between the two ends. CDR1 SNHLY and CDR2 FYNNEI come from the germline V gene. The CDR3 has 12 residues. CDR3 DNA sequence: TGTGCCAGCAGCGACAGGAACTATGGCTACACCTTC. Its protein is CASSDRNYGYTF.

The chain has TRBV19 and TRBJ2-4; D is perhaps TRBD2 (6 bases). The CDR3 extends over 18 amino acids. Looked up from germline, CDR1 is LNHDA and CDR2 is SQIVND (reference sequence). The germline V and J ends were trimmed by 7 bases and 9 bases, with 31 bases remaining between them. The CDR3 DNA sequence: TGTGCCAGTACCCCAGGGACTCCTACAAGCTATCGGCACAGCATTCAGTACTTC. Translated, it gives CASTPGTPTSYRHSIQYF. Looking up the rest from reference TRBV19 and TRBJ2-4 gives the full variable domain: DGGITQSPKYLFRKEGQNVTLSCEQNLNHDAMYWYRQDPGQGLRLIYYSQIVNDFQKGDIAEGYSVSREKKESFPLTVTSAQKNPTAFYLCASTPGTPTSYRHSIQYFGAGTRLSVL.

The chain has TRBV27 and TRBJ1-5; 7 bases align to TRBD1. The CDR3 has 18 amino acids. Germline V CDR1 and CDR2: MNHEY, SMNVEV (reference sequence). V was clipped by 5 bases and J by 2 bases; unmatched bases: 15. This CDR3 is CASSTARDSGWGNQPQHF. In DNA form, the CDR3 reads TGTGCCAGCAGTACCGCTCGGGACAGTGGTTGGGGCAATCAGCCCCAGCATTTT.

The chain couples TRBV20-1 to TRBJ2-1; no definite D call. CDR1 and CDR2 (germline): DFQATT, SNEGSKA (reference sequence). This CDR3 contains 11 residues. V was cut by 6 bases and J by 7 bases, with 10 bases left in between. CDR3 sequence reads: CSATWLNEQFF. The DNA for the CDR3 is TGCAGTGCCACCTGGCTGAATGAGCAGTTCTTC.

The DNA of the CDR3 is TGTGCCAGCAGTGTCACTAGCGGAACCTACAATGAGCAGTTCTTC. Amino acid sequence: CASSVTSGTYNEQFF. The chain employs TRBV27 and TRBJ2-1; 8 positions agree with TRBD2. Looked up from germline, CDR1 is MNHEY and CDR2 is SMNVEV (reference sequence). The CDR3 sequence is 15 residues long. V gave up 5 bases and J gave up 2 bases; unmatched junction bases: 5.

The DNA of the CDR3 is TGTGCCAGCAGCTTAGTCTTAGGCGGGAGAGAGACCCAGTACTTC. It translates to CASSLVLGGRETQYF. The rearrangement joins TRBV7-2 to TRBJ2-5, with 7 bases that match TRBD2. The germline CDR1 and CDR2 sequences are SGHTA and FQGNSA. CDR3 size: 15 residues. With V trimmed by 1 base and J by 4 bases, 6 bases remained unmatched.

The V and J genes are TRBV6-1 and TRBJ2-7, with 7 bases lining up with TRBD1. Germline CDR1 reads MNHNS; CDR2 reads SASEGT. CDR3 length: 14 residues. V trimming: 4 bases; J trimming: 6 bases; junction bases outside the gene matches: 9. CDR3 amino acids: CASSAVKGASEQYF. The DNA for the CDR3 is TGTGCCAGCAGTGCCGTAAAGGGGGCTAGCGAGCAGTACTTC.

This clone has just a few counts. The chain has TRBV7-3 and TRBJ2-3; no clear D. CDR1 and CDR2 from the germline V gene are SGHTA and FQGTGA. The CDR3 is made up of 13 amino acids. V shed 1 base and J shed 5 bases, with 7 bases lying between them. The CDR3 region has the DNA TGTGCCAGCAGCTTAATGTTCGGAGATACGCAGTATTTT. As protein: CASSLMFGDTQYF.

The chain employs TRBV28 and TRBJ2-7; D remains unclear. This CDR3 contains 12 residues. Germline V gives CDR1 MDHEN, CDR2 SYDVKM. V lost 5 bases and J 4 bases, leaving 9 bases between the germline ends. Here the CDR3 reads CASSAHPYEQYF. The CDR3 DNA reads as TGTGCCAGCAGTGCCCATCCTTACGAGCAGTACTTC. Full variable domain (remainder filled in from reference TRBV28 and TRBJ2-7): DVKVTQSSRYLVKRTGEKVFLECVQDMDHENMFWYRQDPGLGLRLIYFSYDVKMKEKGDIPEGYSVSREKKERFSLILESASTNQTSMYLCASSAHPYEQYFGPGTRLTVT.

The V and J genes are TRBV5-6 and TRBJ2-7; 9 bases map to TRBD1. This CDR3 region has 13 residues. Germline CDR1 SGHDT, CDR2 YYEEEE. The J segment lost 3 bases and the V segment lost 4 bases, leaving 2 bases of the junction unmatched. CDR3 nucleotides: TGTGCCAGCAGCCAGGACAGGGGCTACGAGCAGTACTTC. Translating gives CASSQDRGYEQYF.

The V call is TRBV27, the J call TRBJ2-2; no clear D. V shed 5 bases and J shed 5 bases, with 12 bases lying between them. Germline CDR1 is MNHEY and CDR2 is SMNVEV (reference sequence). The length of the CDR3 is 14 residues. For the CDR3, the DNA is TGTGCCAGCAGTCGATCCCGGTTGACCGGGGAGCTGTTTTTT. It translates to CASSRSRLTGELFF.

To note about this clone: Other DNA sequences in the sample encode the same CDR3. This sequence joins TRBV11-2 and TRBJ2-5; 9 bases align to TRBD1. The V gene end was trimmed by 2 bases and the J gene end by 5 bases; junction bases not matched to a gene: 6. The germline V gene has CDR1 SGHAT and CDR2 FQNNGV. CDR3 length: 15 residues. The CDR3 region has the DNA TGTGCCAGCAGCTTAAGCACAGGGGGCGGGGAGACCCAGTACTTC. Protein sequence: CASSLSTGGGETQYF. Looking up the rest from reference TRBV11-2 and TRBJ2-5 gives the full variable domain: EAGVAQSPRYKIIEKRQSVAFWCNPISGHATLYWYQQILGQGPKLLIQFQNNGVVDDSQLPKDRFSAERLKGVDSTLKIQPAKLEDSAVYLCASSLSTGGGETQYFGPGTRLLVL.

The CDR3 sequence is CASSSGTGGSGANVLTF. In DNA form, the CDR3 reads TGCGCCAGCAGCTCCGGGACAGGGGGCTCTGGGGCCAACGTCCTGACTTTC. The genes are TRBV5-1 and TRBJ2-6, with TRBD1 matching 11 bases. The V and J ends lost 3 bases and 0 bases, in that order; junction bases with no gene match: 2. The CDR3 has 17 residues. From germline, CDR1 is SGHRS and CDR2 YFSETQ.

J is TRBJ1-1 and V is TRBV7-9; 7 bases are a match to TRBD1. The CDR3 is 15 amino acids. Germline CDR1 is SEHNR and CDR2 is FQNEAQ (reference sequence). V lost 5 bases and J lost 5; bases outside the gene matches: 11. The CDR3 region has the DNA TGTGCCAGCAGCGAAGGGGGGCAGGGGGAGACTGAAGCTTTCTTT. Translated: CASSEGGQGETEAFF.

V and J are TRBV11-1 and TRBJ2-5; no clear D gene. Germline V gene lookup returns CDR1 SGHAT and CDR2 FQDESV (reference sequence). The CDR3 is 12 amino acids. The V end was cut by 5 bases, the J end by 7 bases, with 11 bases between. CDR3 region: CASSPLDRTQYF. Written as DNA, the CDR3 is TGTGCCAGCAGCCCCCTGGACCGGACCCAGTACTTC. Drawing the rest from reference TRBV11-1 and TRBJ2-5, the complete variable domain is EAEVAQSPRYKITEKSQAVAFWCDPISGHATLYWYRQILGQGPELLVQFQDESVVDDSQLPKDRFSAERLKGVDSTLKIQPAELGDSAMYLCASSPLDRTQYFGPGTRLLVL.

The chain joins TRBV5-1 to TRBJ1-1, with 8 bases matching TRBD1. The V segment lost 0 bases and the J segment 3 bases; nucleotides outside the gene matches: 19. Germline V gives CDR1 SGHRS, CDR2 YFSETQ. This CDR3 spans 20 amino acids. The CDR3 protein is CASSLVPLDSGGLEDTEAFF. The CDR3 coding sequence is TGCGCCAGCAGCTTGGTACCCTTAGATTCAGGGGGCTTAGAGGACACTGAAGCTTTCTTT.

The chain carries TRBV5-1 and TRBJ2-5, with no clear D. V lost 4 bases and J 3 bases, leaving 4 bases between the germline ends. Germline CDR1 is SGHRS and CDR2 is YFSETQ. The CDR3 consists of 11 residues. The CDR3 sequence is CASSHEETQYF. In DNA form, the CDR3 reads TGCGCCAGCAGCCACGAAGAGACCCAGTACTTC.

This sequence joins TRBV7-2 and TRBJ2-2; possible D gene TRBD2, 5 bases. V gave up 3 bases and J gave up 1 base, with 9 bases separating them. The CDR3 loop spans 15 amino acids. Germline loops: CDR1 SGHTA, CDR2 FQGNSA. CDR3: CASSFRGKNTGELFF. DNA for the CDR3: TGTGCCAGCAGCTTTAGAGGGAAGAACACCGGGGAGCTGTTTTTT.

This chain uses TRBV5-1 with TRBJ1-1; 9 bases align to TRBD1. The CDR3 has 13 residues. With V trimmed by 3 bases and J by 5 bases, 2 bases remained unmatched. CDR1 SGHRS and CDR2 YFSETQ come from the germline V gene. This chain's CDR3 is CASSSQGATEAFF. CDR3 nucleotides: TGCGCCAGCAGCTCACAGGGGGCGACTGAAGCTTTCTTT.